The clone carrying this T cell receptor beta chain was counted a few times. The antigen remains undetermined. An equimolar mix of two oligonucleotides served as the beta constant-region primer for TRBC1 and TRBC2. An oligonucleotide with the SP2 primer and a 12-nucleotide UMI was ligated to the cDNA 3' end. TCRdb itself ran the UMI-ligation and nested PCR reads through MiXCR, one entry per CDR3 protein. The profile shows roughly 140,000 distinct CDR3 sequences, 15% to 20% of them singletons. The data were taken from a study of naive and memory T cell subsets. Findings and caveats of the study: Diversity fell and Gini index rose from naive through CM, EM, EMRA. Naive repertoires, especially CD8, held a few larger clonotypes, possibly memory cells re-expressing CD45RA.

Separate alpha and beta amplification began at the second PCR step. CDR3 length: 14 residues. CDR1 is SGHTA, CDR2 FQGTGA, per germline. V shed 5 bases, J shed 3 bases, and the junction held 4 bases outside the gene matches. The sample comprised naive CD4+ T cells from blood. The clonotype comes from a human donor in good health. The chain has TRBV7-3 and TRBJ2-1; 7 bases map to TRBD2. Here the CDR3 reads CASSLGLVYNEQFF. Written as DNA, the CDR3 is TGTGCCAGCAGCCTAGGACTAGTCTACAATGAGCAGTTCTTC.